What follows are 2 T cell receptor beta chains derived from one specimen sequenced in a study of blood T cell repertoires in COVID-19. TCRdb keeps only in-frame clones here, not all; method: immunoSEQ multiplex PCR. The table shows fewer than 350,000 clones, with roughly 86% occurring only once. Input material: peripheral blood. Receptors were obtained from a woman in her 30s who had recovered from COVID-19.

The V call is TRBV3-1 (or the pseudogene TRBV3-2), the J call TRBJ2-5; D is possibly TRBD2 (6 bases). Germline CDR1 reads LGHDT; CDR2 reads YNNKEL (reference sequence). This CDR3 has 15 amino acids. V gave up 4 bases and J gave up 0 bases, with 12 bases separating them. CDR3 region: CASSLLRGNQETQYF. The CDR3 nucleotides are TGTGCCAGCAGCCTCCTTCGGGGGAACCAAGAGACCCAGTACTTC.

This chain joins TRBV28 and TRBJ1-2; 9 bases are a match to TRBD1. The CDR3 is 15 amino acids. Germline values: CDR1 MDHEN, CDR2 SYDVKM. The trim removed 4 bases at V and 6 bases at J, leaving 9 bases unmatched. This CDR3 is CASSYTRTGDDGYTF. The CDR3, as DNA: TGTGCCAGCAGTTACACCCGGACAGGGGACGATGGCTACACCTTC.